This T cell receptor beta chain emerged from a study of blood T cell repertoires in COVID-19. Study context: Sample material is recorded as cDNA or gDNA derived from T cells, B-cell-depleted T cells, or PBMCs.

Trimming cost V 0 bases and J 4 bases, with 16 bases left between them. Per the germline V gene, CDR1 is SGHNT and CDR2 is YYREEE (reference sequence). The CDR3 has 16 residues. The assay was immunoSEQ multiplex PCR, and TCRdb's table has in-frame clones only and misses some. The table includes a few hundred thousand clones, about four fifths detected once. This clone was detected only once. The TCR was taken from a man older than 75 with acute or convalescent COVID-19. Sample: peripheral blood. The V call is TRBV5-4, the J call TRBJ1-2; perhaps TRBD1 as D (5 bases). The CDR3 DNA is TGTGCCAGCAGCTTGGGCCCTGGAGGGGCGGGCTATGGCTACACCTTC. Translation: CASSLGPGGAGYGYTF.